What follows describes a single TCR beta chain. Its antigen is not known. Regarding treatment: approximately nine-day PBMC culture with coronavirus spike peptide pools or control peptides (ViraFEST assay). At the Johns Hopkins FTIC core, DNA taken from cultured CD4+ T cells was sequenced by way of the Oncomine TCR Beta short-read assay. Each CDR3 protein gets one entry after TCRdb re-called the PCR reads with MiXCR. Of 11,000 or so distinct CDR3 sequences listed, 40% to 55% were seen once; the top ten hold 6% to 8%. The sample comes from a study of vaccination and CD4 T cells after COVID-19. CDR1 SNHLY and CDR2 FYNNEI come from the germline V gene. This CDR3 has 13 residues. V was trimmed by 5 bases and J by 0 bases, leaving 7 bases between them.

Sequencing used CD4+ T cells from blood, cultured in vitro. The V gene is TRBV2, the J gene TRBJ1-1; D unclear. This sequence originates from a human donor who had recovered from COVID-19. The CDR3 sequence is CASSMQMNTEAFF. The CDR3 DNA reads TGTGCCAGCAGTATGCAGATGAACACTGAAGCTTTCTTT.